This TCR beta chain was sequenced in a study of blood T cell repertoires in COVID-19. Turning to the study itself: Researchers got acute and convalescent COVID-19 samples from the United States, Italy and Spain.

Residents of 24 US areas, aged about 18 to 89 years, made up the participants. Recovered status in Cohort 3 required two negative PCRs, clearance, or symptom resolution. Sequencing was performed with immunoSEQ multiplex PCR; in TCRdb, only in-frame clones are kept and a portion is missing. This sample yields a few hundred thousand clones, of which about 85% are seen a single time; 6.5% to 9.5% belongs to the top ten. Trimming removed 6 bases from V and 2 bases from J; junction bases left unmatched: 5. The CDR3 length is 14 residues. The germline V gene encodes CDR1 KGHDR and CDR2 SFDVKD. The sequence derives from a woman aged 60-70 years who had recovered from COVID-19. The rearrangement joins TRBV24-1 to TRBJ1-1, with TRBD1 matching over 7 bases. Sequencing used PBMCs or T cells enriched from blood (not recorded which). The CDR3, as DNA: TGTGCCACCAGTCGCGCAGGGGGAAACACTGAAGCTTTCTTT. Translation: CATSRAGGNTEAFF.